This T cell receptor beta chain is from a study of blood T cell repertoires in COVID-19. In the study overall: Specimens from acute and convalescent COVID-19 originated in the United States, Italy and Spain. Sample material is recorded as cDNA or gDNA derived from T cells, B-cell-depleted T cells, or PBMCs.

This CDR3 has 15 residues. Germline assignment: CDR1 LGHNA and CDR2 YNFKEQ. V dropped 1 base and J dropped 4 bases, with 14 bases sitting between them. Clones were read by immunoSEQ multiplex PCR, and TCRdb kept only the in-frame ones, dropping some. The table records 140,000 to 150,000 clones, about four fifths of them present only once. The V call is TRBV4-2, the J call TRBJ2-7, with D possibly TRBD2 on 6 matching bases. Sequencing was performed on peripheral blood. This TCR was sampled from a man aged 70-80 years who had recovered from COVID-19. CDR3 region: CASSQAHGSAYEQYF. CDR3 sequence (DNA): TGTGCCAGCAGCCAAGCCCACGGGAGCGCTTACGAGCAGTACTTC.